This section outlines one T cell receptor (beta chain) sequence together with its context. Antigen: not known. Some clones are missing from TCRdb's copy, which holds only in-frame ones; the method was immunoSEQ multiplex PCR. Here the sample spans roughly 76,000 clones, 80% to 90% being singletons. V dropped 7 bases and J dropped 14 bases, with 24 bases sitting between them. Germline assignment: CDR1 SNHLY and CDR2 FYNNEI. CDR3 length: 15 amino acids. The sample is drawn from a study of OX40 agonist ivuxolimab in advanced cancers. The overall study: Enrollees could have had prior anti-PD-1, anti-PD-L1 or anti-CTLA-4 therapy, which 35% to 40% had received.

Study-level findings and limits: Both CD4+ and CD8+ T cell populations in blood had undergone clonal expansion by week 6 at 0.1 to 3.0 mg/kg. Partial responders receiving 0.1-3.0 mg/kg showed among the lowest clonal expansion.

The source was CD4+ or CD8+ T cells sorted from blood, collected in a trial of the OX40 agonist ivuxolimab. The V call is TRBV2, the J call TRBJ1-6; D gene uncertain. This TCR came from an adult with an advanced solid tumor such as melanoma, head and neck, liver or kidney cancer. The CDR3: CASTPLAGSSRTLHF. CDR3 coding DNA: TGTGCCAGCACCCCGCTCGCGGGTTCCAGTCGAACCCTCCACTTT.